These 28 T cell receptor beta chains share one sample of origin, sequenced in a study of cytomegalovirus exposure and HLA in healthy donors. The PCR was carried out with 60 Vbeta primers and 13 Jbeta primers. TCRdb keeps only in-frame clones here, not all; method: immunoSEQ multiplex PCR. The data show some 120,000 clones, around 83% seen once. The sequencing input was PBMCs. The receptor source for this set is a human donor in good health.

The V and J genes are TRBV6-6 and TRBJ1-3; 8 bases agree with TRBD1. The CDR3 loop spans 15 amino acids. The germline V gene has CDR1 MNHNY and CDR2 SVGAGI (reference sequence). V gave up 0 bases and J gave up 2 bases; unmatched junction bases: 0. CDR3 coding DNA: TGTGCCAGCAGTTACTCGGACAGGGCTGGAAACACCATATATTTT. Translated, it gives CASSYSDRAGNTIYF.

The chain joins TRBV13 to TRBJ2-3; TRBD1 aligns across 7 bases. The J segment lost 10 bases and the V segment lost 5 bases, leaving 3 bases of the junction unmatched. Germline V lookup: CDR1 PRHDT, CDR2 FYEKMQ (reference sequence). This CDR3 has 11 amino acids. CDR3 DNA sequence: TGTGCCAGCAGCACAGGGGATGCGCAGTATTTT. It yields the protein CASSTGDAQYF.

Note on this clone: This same CDR3 is encoded by further DNA sequences in the sample. The CDR3 DNA reads TGTGCCAGTAGGGAGCGGGGGTACTACGAGCAGTACTTC. Its protein is CASRERGYYEQYF. The genes are TRBV19 and TRBJ2-7; 8 bases fit TRBD2. There are 13 residues in the CDR3. Germline loops: CDR1 LNHDA, CDR2 SQIVND (reference sequence). V dropped 6 bases and J dropped 3; count of bases not matched to a gene: 4.

In this sample, this clone turned up once. This chain joins TRBV28 and TRBJ1-1; D is possibly TRBD1 (5 bases). Germline assignment: CDR1 MDHEN and CDR2 SYDVKM. V was cut by 7 bases and J by 1 base, with 19 bases left in between. This CDR3 has 16 residues. The CDR3 here is CASKGMRGLENTEAFF. Here the CDR3 DNA reads TGTGCCAGCAAGGGGATGCGGGGGTTGGAGAACACTGAAGCTTTCTTT.

The J gene is TRBJ1-1, the V gene TRBV7-9, with D possibly being TRBD1 (5 bases). Trimming left V 0 bases short and J 0 bases short, with 17 bases between. The CDR3 spans 18 residues. CDR1 is SEHNR and CDR2 is FQNEAQ in the germline V gene (reference sequence). CDR3 in DNA: TGTGCCAGCAGCTTAGCCAAGGGGAGGCCCAACATGAACACTGAAGCTTTCTTT. Amino acid sequence: CASSLAKGRPNMNTEAFF.

This sequence joins TRBV4-1 and TRBJ1-1; 8 nucleotides line up with TRBD1. The junction had 9 bases not matched to a gene; V was cut back by 4 bases and J by 8 bases. This CDR3 has 14 amino acids. CDR1 is MGHRA, CDR2 YSYEKL, per germline. DNA for the CDR3: TGCGCCAGCAGCCCAGGGGGCGCCTACAAAGAAGCTTTCTTT. Amino acid sequence: CASSPGGAYKEAFF.

This chain joins TRBV29-1 and TRBJ1-2, with 8 bases lining up with TRBD1. Unmatched junction bases numbered 8, after V lost 5 bases and J lost 6 bases. Germline V gene lookup returns CDR1 SQVTM and CDR2 ANQGSEA. The CDR3 length is 13 residues. CDR3 sequence reads: CSVPPGTGNGYTF. In DNA form, the CDR3 reads TGCAGCGTTCCCCCCGGGACAGGAAATGGCTACACCTTC.

This clone was seen a few times. This chain uses TRBV5-1 with TRBJ2-7; tentatively, D is TRBD1 (6 bases). Trimming removed 0 bases from V and 4 bases from J, with 11 bases in between. There are 14 residues in the CDR3. Germline CDR1 SGHRS, CDR2 YFSETQ. CDR3 protein: CASSLDRVTYEQYF. In DNA form, the CDR3 reads TGCGCCAGCAGCTTGGACAGGGTTACATACGAGCAGTACTTC. Together with reference TRBV5-1 and TRBJ2-7, the CDR3 gives the full variable domain: KAGVTQTPRYLIKTRGQQVTLSCSPISGHRSVSWYQQTPGQGLQFLFEYFSETQRNKGNFPGRFSGRQFSNSRSEMNVSTLELGDSALYLCASSLDRVTYEQYFGPGTRLTVT.

This rearrangement joins TRBV19 to TRBJ2-5; D is perhaps TRBD2 (7 bases). The CDR3 contains 14 residues. Germline V gives CDR1 LNHDA, CDR2 SQIVND (reference sequence). The V end lost 5 bases, the J end lost 10 bases, and 20 bases lay between the germline ends. In DNA, the CDR3 is TGTGCCAGTAGTCCGGGGACTATCGAGGGGGACCAGTACTTC. This encodes CASSPGTIEGDQYF.

This chain uses TRBV7-9 with TRBJ2-7; tentatively, D is TRBD1 (6 bases). Trimming removed 3 bases at V and 2 bases at J, with 17 bases between. The germline V gene encodes CDR1 SEHNR and CDR2 FQNEAQ (reference sequence). The CDR3 is 16 amino acids. In nucleotides, the CDR3 is TGTGCCAGCAGCTTTGGTCCGGGCAGGGGTCCCTACGAGCAGTACTTC. Translated, it gives CASSFGPGRGPYEQYF.

This clone was recorded once. The V gene is TRBV6-6, the J gene TRBJ2-7; 7 positions match TRBD1. Trimming took 7 bases from V and 2 from J; bases not matched to a gene: 8. Germline V CDR1 and CDR2: MNHNY, SVGAGI (reference sequence). The CDR3 sequence is 14 residues long. The CDR3 sequence is CASTQDRVAYEQYF. The CDR3 DNA reads TGTGCCAGCACCCAAGACAGGGTAGCCTACGAGCAGTACTTC.

This chain uses TRBV4-2 with TRBJ2-7; a possible D gene is TRBD2 (6 bases). The V and J ends lost 3 bases and 0 bases respectively, with 15 bases between them. CDR3 length equals 16 residues. Germline V gene sequence: CDR1 LGHNA, CDR2 YNFKEQ. The CDR3 is CASSQAGLRSSYEQYF. The CDR3 DNA sequence: TGTGCCAGCAGCCAGGCGGGATTACGGAGCTCCTACGAGCAGTACTTC.

This chain links TRBV6-6 with TRBJ1-4, with D uncertain. The CDR3 sequence is 14 residues long. V gave up 2 bases and J gave up 0 bases, with 4 bases separating them. Per the germline V gene, CDR1 is MNHNY and CDR2 is SVGAGI (reference sequence). Here the CDR3 DNA reads TGTGCCAGCAGTTACAGCGCAACTAATGAAAAACTGTTTTTT. Protein: CASSYSATNEKLFF.

There are a few counts of this clone. The chain couples TRBV6-1 to TRBJ1-1; tentatively, D is TRBD1 (5 bases). V was shortened by 4 bases and J by 3 bases, with 6 bases between the two germline ends. The germline gives CDR1 MNHNS, CDR2 SASEGT. The CDR3 has 12 residues. The CDR3 here is CASSGTYTEAFF. The CDR3 coding sequence is TGTGCCAGCAGTGGGACATACACTGAAGCTTTCTTT.

This chain connects TRBV28 to TRBJ1-2; TRBD1 aligns across 9 bases. V was pared by 5 bases and J by 4 bases, with 5 bases of the junction left unmatched. The germline V gene encodes CDR1 MDHEN and CDR2 SYDVKM. The CDR3 covers 14 residues. The CDR3 here is CASSAGTGTYGYTF. As DNA, the CDR3 is TGTGCCAGCAGTGCCGGGACAGGGACCTATGGCTACACCTTC.

This clone was seen only a few times. CDR3: CASSVISGGTYNEQFF. For the CDR3, the DNA is TGTGCCAGCAGCGTAATCAGCGGGGGTACCTACAATGAGCAGTTCTTC. The chain is built from TRBV9 and TRBJ2-1; 8 bases align to TRBD2. Germline V gene data show CDR1 as SGDLS and CDR2 as YYNGEE. CDR3 length: 16 residues. V gave up 1 base and J gave up 2 bases; unmatched junction bases: 5.

V is TRBV28 and J is TRBJ1-2; the D is unclear. Trimming removed 7 bases at V and 5 bases at J, with 20 bases between. CDR1 and CDR2 (germline): MDHEN, SYDVKM. CDR3 length: 15 amino acids. The CDR3: CASTLEFGNGYGYTF. CDR3 DNA: TGTGCCAGCACTCTAGAGTTCGGGAATGGGTATGGCTACACCTTC.

The rearrangement uses TRBV28 and TRBJ2-3, with 11 bases matching TRBD2. Germline V gene data show CDR1 as MDHEN and CDR2 as SYDVKM. The CDR3 runs 16 residues. With V trimmed by 3 bases and J by 5 bases, 7 bases remained unmatched. CDR3 coding DNA: TGTGCCAGCAGTTTCCCTAGCGGGGGGTATGGAGATACGCAGTATTTT. This encodes CASSFPSGGYGDTQYF.

The rearrangement uses TRBV7-9 and TRBJ1-1; 7 nucleotides align to TRBD1. The J segment lost 6 bases and the V segment lost 1 base, leaving 5 bases of the junction unmatched. The CDR3 covers 14 residues. CDR1 and CDR2 (germline): SEHNR, FQNEAQ (reference sequence). The CDR3 DNA reads TGTGCCAGCAGCTTAGAGACAGGGATGGCTGAAGCTTTCTTT. It is translated as CASSLETGMAEAFF.

The chain has TRBV5-1 and TRBJ2-1; TRBD2 matches 13 bases. Trimming removed 4 bases from V and 2 bases from J; junction bases left unmatched: 3. Germline CDR1 and CDR2: SGHRS and YFSETQ. This CDR3 is built from 16 residues. DNA for the CDR3: TGCGCCAGCAGCCTAGGGACTAGCGGGGCCTACAATGAGCAGTTCTTC. Translating gives CASSLGTSGAYNEQFF. The variable domain in full, completed from reference TRBV5-1 and TRBJ2-1, reads KAGVTQTPRYLIKTRGQQVTLSCSPISGHRSVSWYQQTPGQGLQFLFEYFSETQRNKGNFPGRFSGRQFSNSRSEMNVSTLELGDSALYLCASSLGTSGAYNEQFFGPGTRLTVL.

This chain uses TRBV10-3 with TRBJ2-2, with D perhaps TRBD2 (5 bases). CDR1 is ENHRY and CDR2 is SYGVKD in the germline V gene. CDR3 length equals 16 residues. V was cut by 4 bases and J by 0 bases, with 12 bases left in between. CDR3 coding DNA: TGTGCCATCAGTGGATCCTCGGGGTCGAACACCGGGGAGCTGTTTTTT. Its protein is CAISGSSGSNTGELFF.

This clone was recorded once. This chain joins TRBV6-5 and TRBJ2-5, with 10 bases fitting TRBD1. V shed 4 bases and J 4 bases; nucleotides not matched to a gene: 6. CDR1 is MNHEY, CDR2 SVGAGI, per germline. The CDR3 totals 15 residues. Here the CDR3 reads CASSSGTGVLETQYF. The DNA of the CDR3 is TGTGCCAGCAGTTCCGGGACAGGGGTTCTAGAGACCCAGTACTTC.

The rearrangement links TRBV15 to TRBJ1-1, with 9 bases that match TRBD1. This CDR3 comprises 15 residues. Germline V CDR1 and CDR2: LNHNV, YYDKDF (reference sequence). The ends lost 4 bases at V and 3 bases at J; junction bases unmatched: 6. The CDR3 coding sequence is TGTGCCACCAGCAACTTGGGGACAGGGTACACTGAAGCTTTCTTT. Its translation: CATSNLGTGYTEAFF.

V gene TRBV4-1 combines with J gene TRBJ1-1, with 8 nucleotides matching TRBD1. The germline V gene has CDR1 MGHRA and CDR2 YSYEKL. CDR3 length equals 16 residues. J was trimmed by 0 bases and V by 6 bases; bases with no gene match: 9. The chain's CDR3 is CASSPGQGKMNTEAFF. The CDR3 DNA is TGCGCCAGCAGTCCTGGACAGGGCAAAATGAACACTGAAGCTTTCTTT.

The chain couples TRBV28 to TRBJ2-3, with 7 bases lining up with TRBD2. The CDR3 is 15 residues long. Trimming cost V 5 bases and J 0 bases; bases outside gene matches: 5. CDR1 MDHEN and CDR2 SYDVKM come from the germline V gene. The CDR3 spells CASSGGGGSTDTQYF. The CDR3 coding sequence is TGTGCCAGCAGTGGGGGGGGAGGAAGCACAGATACGCAGTATTTT.

The rearrangement joins TRBV19 to TRBJ1-5; 8 bases fit TRBD1. The CDR3 extends over 16 amino acids. V shed 1 base, J shed 6 bases, and the junction held 8 bases outside the gene matches. Germline V gene sequence: CDR1 LNHDA, CDR2 SQIVND (reference sequence). CDR3 protein: CASSIVGAGGSQPQHF. The DNA of the CDR3 is TGTGCCAGTAGTATAGTTGGGGCAGGGGGCAGTCAGCCCCAGCATTTT.

This chain connects TRBV5-6 to TRBJ1-3; D unclear. Germline V gene data show CDR1 as SGHDT and CDR2 as YYEEEE. Trimming cost V 1 base and J 2 bases, with 10 bases left between them. The length of the CDR3 is 15 residues. The CDR3 DNA is TGTGCCAGCAGCTTGTCGGTGGTCCCTGGAAACACCATATATTTT. Amino acids: CASSLSVVPGNTIYF.

The V gene is TRBV7-6, the J gene TRBJ1-4; 10 bases are shared with TRBD1. CDR3 length equals 14 residues. Germline values: CDR1 SGHVS, CDR2 FNYEAQ. Trimming cost V 4 bases and J 6 bases; bases outside gene matches: 2. For the CDR3, the DNA is TGTGCCAGCAGCTGGACAGGGGGGGATGAAAAACTGTTTTTT. Translation: CASSWTGGDEKLFF. The full variable domain, its missing parts supplied by reference TRBV7-6 and TRBJ1-4, is GAGVSQSPRYKVTKRGQDVALRCDPISGHVSLYWYRQALGQGPEFLTYFNYEAQQDKSGLPNDRFSAERPEGSISTLTIQRTEQRDSAMYRCASSWTGGDEKLFFGSGTQLSVL.